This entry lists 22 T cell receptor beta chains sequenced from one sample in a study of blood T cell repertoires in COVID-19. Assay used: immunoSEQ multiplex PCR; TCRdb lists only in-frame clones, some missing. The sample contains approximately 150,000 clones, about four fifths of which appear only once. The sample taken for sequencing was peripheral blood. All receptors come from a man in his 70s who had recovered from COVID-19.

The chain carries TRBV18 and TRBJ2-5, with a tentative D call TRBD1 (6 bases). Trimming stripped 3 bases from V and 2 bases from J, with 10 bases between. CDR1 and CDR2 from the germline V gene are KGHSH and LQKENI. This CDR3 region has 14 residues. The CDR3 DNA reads TGTGCCAGCTCACCGGACAGAGTTCAAGAGACCCAGTACTTC. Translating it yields CASSPDRVQETQYF.

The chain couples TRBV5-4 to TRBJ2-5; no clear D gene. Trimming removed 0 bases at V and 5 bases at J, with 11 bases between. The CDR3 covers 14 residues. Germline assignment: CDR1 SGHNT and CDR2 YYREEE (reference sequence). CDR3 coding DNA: TGTGCCAGCAGCTTGGGTGCTCGCGTGGAGACCCAGTACTTC. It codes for CASSLGARVETQYF.

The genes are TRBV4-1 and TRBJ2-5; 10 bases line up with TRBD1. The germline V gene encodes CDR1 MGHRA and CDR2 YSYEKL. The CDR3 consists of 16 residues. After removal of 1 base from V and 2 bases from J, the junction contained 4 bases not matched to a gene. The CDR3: CASSQVGGQGQETQYF. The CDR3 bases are TGCGCCAGCAGCCAAGTTGGGGGACAGGGGCAAGAGACCCAGTACTTC.

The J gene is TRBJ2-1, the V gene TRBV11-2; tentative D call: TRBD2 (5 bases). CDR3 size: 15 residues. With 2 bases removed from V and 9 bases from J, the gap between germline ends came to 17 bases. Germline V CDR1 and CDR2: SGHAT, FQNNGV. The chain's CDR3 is CASSLLAEGPGEQFF. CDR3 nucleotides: TGTGCCAGCAGCTTATTGGCTGAGGGCCCAGGTGAGCAGTTCTTC.

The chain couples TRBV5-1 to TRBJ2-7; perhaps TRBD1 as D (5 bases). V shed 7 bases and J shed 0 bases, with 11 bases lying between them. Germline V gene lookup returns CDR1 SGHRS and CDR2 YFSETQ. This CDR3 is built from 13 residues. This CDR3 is CASADDSSYEQYF. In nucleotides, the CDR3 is TGCGCCAGCGCTGACGACAGCTCCTACGAGCAGTACTTC. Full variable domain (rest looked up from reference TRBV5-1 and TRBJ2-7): KAGVTQTPRYLIKTRGQQVTLSCSPISGHRSVSWYQQTPGQGLQFLFEYFSETQRNKGNFPGRFSGRQFSNSRSEMNVSTLELGDSALYLCASADDSSYEQYFGPGTRLTVT.

CDR3 nucleotide sequence: TGCGCCAGCAGTGACGGGGGGACAGGCTACGAGCAGTACTTC. Translated: CASSDGGTGYEQYF. J is TRBJ2-7 and V is TRBV10-1, with a tentative D call TRBD1 (8 bases). The germline V gene encodes CDR1 WNHNN and CDR2 SYGVQD (reference sequence). V was cut by 3 bases and J by 3 bases, with 12 bases left in between. The CDR3 runs 14 residues.

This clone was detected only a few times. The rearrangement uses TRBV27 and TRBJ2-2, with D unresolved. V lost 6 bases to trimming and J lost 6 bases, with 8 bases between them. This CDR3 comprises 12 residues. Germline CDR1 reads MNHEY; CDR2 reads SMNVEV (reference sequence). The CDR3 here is CASSRYPGELFF. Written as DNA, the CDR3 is TGTGCCAGCAGCCGTTATCCCGGGGAGCTGTTTTTT.

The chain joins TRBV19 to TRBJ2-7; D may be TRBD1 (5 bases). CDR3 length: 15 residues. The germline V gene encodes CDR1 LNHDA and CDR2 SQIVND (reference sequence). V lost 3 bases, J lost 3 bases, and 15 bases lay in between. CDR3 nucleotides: TGTGCCAGTAGTATCGACAGCGCACCTCGCTACGAGCAGTACTTC. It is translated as CASSIDSAPRYEQYF. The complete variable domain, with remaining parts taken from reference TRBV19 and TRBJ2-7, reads DGGITQSPKYLFRKEGQNVTLSCEQNLNHDAMYWYRQDPGQGLRLIYYSQIVNDFQKGDIAEGYSVSREKKESFPLTVTSAQKNPTAFYLCASSIDSAPRYEQYFGPGTRLTVT.

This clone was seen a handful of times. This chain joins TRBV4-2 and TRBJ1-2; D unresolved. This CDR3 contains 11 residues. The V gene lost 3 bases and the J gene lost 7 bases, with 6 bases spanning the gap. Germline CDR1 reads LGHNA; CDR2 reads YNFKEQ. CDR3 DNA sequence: TGTGCCAGCAGCCAGGGGAGTGGCTACACCTTC. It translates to CASSQGSGYTF.

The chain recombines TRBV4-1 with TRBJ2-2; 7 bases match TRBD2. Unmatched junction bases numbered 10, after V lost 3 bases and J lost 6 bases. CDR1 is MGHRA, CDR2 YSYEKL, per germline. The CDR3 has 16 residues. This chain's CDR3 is CASSHITVGGAGELFF. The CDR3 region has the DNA TGCGCCAGCAGCCACATCACAGTGGGGGGGGCCGGGGAGCTGTTTTTT.

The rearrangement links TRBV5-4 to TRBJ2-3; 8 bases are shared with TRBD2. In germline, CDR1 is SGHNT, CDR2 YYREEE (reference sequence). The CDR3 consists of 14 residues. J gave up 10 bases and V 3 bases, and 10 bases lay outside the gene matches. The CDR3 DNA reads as TGTGCCAGCAGCTCCGGGACTAGGCGGTTGGCGCAGTATTTT. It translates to CASSSGTRRLAQYF.

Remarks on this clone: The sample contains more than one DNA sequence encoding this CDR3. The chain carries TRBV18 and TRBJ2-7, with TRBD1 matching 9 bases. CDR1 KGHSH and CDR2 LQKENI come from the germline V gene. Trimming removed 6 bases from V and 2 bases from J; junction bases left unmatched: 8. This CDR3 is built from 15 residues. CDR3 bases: TGTGCCAGCTCGCCCAGTCGGGACAGGGCCTACGAGCAGTACTTC. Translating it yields CASSPSRDRAYEQYF.

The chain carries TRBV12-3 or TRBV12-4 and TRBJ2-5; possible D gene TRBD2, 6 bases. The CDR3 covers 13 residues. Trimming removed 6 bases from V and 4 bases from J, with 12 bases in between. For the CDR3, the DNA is TGTGCCAGCAGCAGTAGGGGAGGAGAGACCCAGTACTTC. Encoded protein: CASSSRGGETQYF.

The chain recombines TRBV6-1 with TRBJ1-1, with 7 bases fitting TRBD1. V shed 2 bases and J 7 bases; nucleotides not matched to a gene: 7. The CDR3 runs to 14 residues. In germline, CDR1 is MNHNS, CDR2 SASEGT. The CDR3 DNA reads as TGTGCCAGCAGTGAATTAGGGGGCAATAATGAAGCTTTCTTT. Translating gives CASSELGGNNEAFF.

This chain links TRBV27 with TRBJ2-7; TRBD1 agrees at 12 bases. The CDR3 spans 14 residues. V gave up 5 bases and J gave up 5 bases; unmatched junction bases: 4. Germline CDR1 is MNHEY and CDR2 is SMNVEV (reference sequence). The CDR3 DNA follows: TGTGCCAGCAGTACCGGGACAGGGGGCCACGAGCAGTACTTC. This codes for CASSTGTGGHEQYF.

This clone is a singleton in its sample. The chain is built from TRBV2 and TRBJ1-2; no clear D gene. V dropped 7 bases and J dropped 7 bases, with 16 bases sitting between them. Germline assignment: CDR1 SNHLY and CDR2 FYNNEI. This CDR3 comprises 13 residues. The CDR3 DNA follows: TGTGCCAGCACTCTGCAAGCGACGTTTGGCTACACCTTC. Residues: CASTLQATFGYTF.

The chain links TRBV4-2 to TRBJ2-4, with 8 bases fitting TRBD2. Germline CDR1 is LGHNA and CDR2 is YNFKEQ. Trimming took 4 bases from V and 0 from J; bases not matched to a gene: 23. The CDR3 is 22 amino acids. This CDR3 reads CASSLHPGGAGGMLLAKNIQYF. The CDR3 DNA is TGTGCCAGCAGCCTTCACCCTGGGGGGGCGGGAGGCATGCTACTAGCCAAAAACATTCAGTACTTC.

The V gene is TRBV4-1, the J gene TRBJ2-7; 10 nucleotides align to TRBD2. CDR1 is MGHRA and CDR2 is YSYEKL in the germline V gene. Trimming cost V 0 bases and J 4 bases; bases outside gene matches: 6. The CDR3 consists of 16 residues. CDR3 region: CASSQEKREGTYEQYF. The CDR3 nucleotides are TGCGCCAGCAGCCAAGAGAAGCGGGAGGGCACTTACGAGCAGTACTTC.

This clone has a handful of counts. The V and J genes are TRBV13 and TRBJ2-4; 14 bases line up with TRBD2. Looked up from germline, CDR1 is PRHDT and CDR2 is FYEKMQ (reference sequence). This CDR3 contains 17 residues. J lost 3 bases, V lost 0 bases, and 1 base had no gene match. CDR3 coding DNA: TGTGCCAGCAGCTTAGGGACTAGCGGGAGGGGCAAAAACATTCAGTACTTC. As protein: CASSLGTSGRGKNIQYF.

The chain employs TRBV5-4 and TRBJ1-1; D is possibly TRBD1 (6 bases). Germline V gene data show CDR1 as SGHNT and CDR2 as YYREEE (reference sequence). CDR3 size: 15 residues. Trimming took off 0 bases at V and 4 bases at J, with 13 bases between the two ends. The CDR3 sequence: CASSLVSGESTEAFF. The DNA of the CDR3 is TGTGCCAGCAGCTTGGTGTCAGGGGAGAGCACTGAAGCTTTCTTT.

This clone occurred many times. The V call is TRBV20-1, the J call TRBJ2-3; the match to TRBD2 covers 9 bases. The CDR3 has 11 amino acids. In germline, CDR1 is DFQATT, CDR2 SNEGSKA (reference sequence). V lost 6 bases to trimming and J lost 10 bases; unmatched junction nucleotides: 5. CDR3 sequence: CSAMTSGPQYF. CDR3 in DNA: TGCAGTGCCATGACTAGCGGCCCGCAGTATTTT.

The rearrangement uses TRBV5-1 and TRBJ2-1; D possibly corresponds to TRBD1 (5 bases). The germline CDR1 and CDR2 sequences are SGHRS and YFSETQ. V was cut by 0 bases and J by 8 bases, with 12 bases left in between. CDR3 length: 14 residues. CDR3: CASSLVSGIDEQFF. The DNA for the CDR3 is TGCGCCAGCAGCTTGGTATCAGGGATCGATGAGCAGTTCTTC.